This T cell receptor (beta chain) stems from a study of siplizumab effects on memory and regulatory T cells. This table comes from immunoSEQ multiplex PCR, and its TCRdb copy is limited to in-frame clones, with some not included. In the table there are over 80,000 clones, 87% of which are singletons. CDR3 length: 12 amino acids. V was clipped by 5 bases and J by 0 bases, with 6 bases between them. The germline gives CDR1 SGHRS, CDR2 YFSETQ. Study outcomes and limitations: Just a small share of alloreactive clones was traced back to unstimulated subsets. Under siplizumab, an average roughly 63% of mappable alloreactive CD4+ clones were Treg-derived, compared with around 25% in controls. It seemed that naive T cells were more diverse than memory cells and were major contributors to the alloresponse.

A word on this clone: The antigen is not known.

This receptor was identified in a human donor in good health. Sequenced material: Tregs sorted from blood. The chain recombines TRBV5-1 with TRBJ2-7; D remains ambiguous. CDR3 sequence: CASRADSYEQYF. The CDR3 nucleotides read TGCGCCAGCAGGGCAGACTCCTACGAGCAGTACTTC.